This T cell receptor beta chain comes out of a study of blood T cell repertoires in COVID-19. Clones were sequenced by immunoSEQ multiplex PCR, and TCRdb holds only the in-frame ones, with some missing. The sample has 130,000 to 150,000 clones, around 84% seen once; the top ten hold 5.5% to 8%. V lost 2 bases and J lost 9, with 17 bases in between. The CDR3 spans 15 residues. CDR1 and CDR2 (germline): KGHSH, LQKENI. The sequence derives from a woman aged 50 to 65 in a cohort sampled during active or convalescent COVID-19. The V call is TRBV18, the J call TRBJ2-1, with D maybe TRBD1 (6 bases). The sample consisted of peripheral blood. In nucleotides, the CDR3 is TGTGCCAGCTCACCAGAGCTAGCAGGGGCGCGTGAGCAGTTCTTC. This encodes CASSPELAGAREQFF.